Given below is one T cell receptor beta chain in context. This CDR3 contains 13 residues. V lost 8 bases to trimming and J lost 0 bases; unmatched junction nucleotides: 3. Germline V gene lookup returns CDR1 SEHNR and CDR2 FQNEAQ (reference sequence). This record comes from a study of cytomegalovirus exposure and HLA in healthy donors. Primers for the PCR totalled 60 Vbeta and 13 Jbeta. Here immunoSEQ multiplex PCR was the method, and the copy in TCRdb shows in-frame clones only, minus some. Of about 140,000 clones listed, approximately 80% are singletons. The sample comprised PBMCs. V is TRBV7-9 and J is TRBJ1-1; the match to TRBD1 covers 7 bases. The sequence derives from a man younger than 35 in good health and CMV-seronegative. The CDR3 DNA reads TGTGCCAGCGAGACAGGGATGAACACTGAAGCTTTCTTT. It translates to CASETGMNTEAFF.